Listed below are T cell receptor beta chains from one sample, sequenced in a study of T cells in tumors after PD-1 blockade. The assay was immunoSEQ multiplex PCR, and TCRdb's table has in-frame clones only and misses some. The table records about 59,000 clones, over 75% of them present only once. Here the sequenced sample was PBMCs, taken before anti-PD-1 treatment. These receptors originate from a human donor with basal cell carcinoma. Each CDR3 is given with its conserved first and last residue. Fields, in order: clone size, V gene, D gene, J gene, CDR3 length, CDR3 protein, CDR3 DNA. D genes are given only for firm matches. Only some rows state a clone size, as once, few, many or a class for expanded clones.

-	TRBV6-2/TRBV6-3	-	TRBJ2-2	14	CASSYSFMAGELFF	TGTGCCAGCAGTTACTCCTTCATGGCCGGGGAGCTGTTTTTT
-	TRBV4-2	TRBD2	TRBJ2-3	18	CASSQDPGLAGAADTQYF	TGTGCCAGCAGCCAAGACCCCGGACTAGCGGGGGCGGCAGATACGCAGTATTTT
-	TRBV24-1	TRBD1	TRBJ2-1	15	CATTKQGTPYNEQFF	TGTGCCACCACCAAACAGGGGACCCCCTACAATGAGCAGTTCTTC
-	TRBV19	-	TRBJ2-7	13	CASSMPGRYEQYF	TGTGCCAGTAGTATGCCAGGACGCTACGAGCAGTACTTC
-	TRBV30	-	TRBJ2-3	15	CAWSVGAGIGDTQYF	TGTGCCTGGAGTGTAGGGGCAGGGATAGGAGATACGCAGTATTTT
-	TRBV3-1/TRBV3-2	-	TRBJ2-3	16	CASTRRGGGLTDTQYF	TGTGCCAGCACCCGCCGGGGTGGCGGCCTCACAGATACGCAGTATTTT
-	TRBV2	TRBD2	TRBJ2-1	15	CASRELAGGYNEQFF	TGTGCCAGCAGAGAGCTAGCGGGTGGATACAATGAGCAGTTCTTC
-	TRBV18	TRBD2	TRBJ2-1	17	CASSPRSSGFSYNEQFF	TGTGCCAGCTCACCACGCTCTAGCGGGTTCTCCTACAATGAGCAGTTCTTC
-	TRBV19	-	TRBJ1-4	14	CASAIRATNEKLFF	TGTGCCAGTGCTATAAGAGCAACTAATGAAAAACTGTTTTTT
-	TRBV9	-	TRBJ1-6	15	CASSPRHNYNSPLHF	TGTGCCAGCAGCCCCCGACACAACTATAATTCACCCCTCCACTTT
-	TRBV6-5	-	TRBJ2-7	10	CATGRDEQYF	TGTGCCACCGGCCGGGACGAGCAGTACTTC
once	TRBV12-3/TRBV12-4	TRBD1	TRBJ2-7	12	CASSTGAYEQYF	TGTGCCAGCAGTACAGGGGCCTACGAGCAGTACTTC
-	TRBV4-2	-	TRBJ2-1	14	CASSLPSGDNEQFF	TGTGCCAGCAGCCTTCCTTCGGGGGACAATGAGCAGTTCTTC
-	TRBV29-1	-	TRBJ1-2	12	CSVEEAGFGYTF	TGCAGCGTTGAAGAAGCAGGGTTTGGCTACACCTTC
once	TRBV2	TRBD2	TRBJ2-1	16	CASRREGTSGVNEQFF	TGTGCCAGCAGAAGGGAGGGGACTAGCGGTGTTAATGAGCAGTTCTTC
-	TRBV19	TRBD1	TRBJ1-5	14	CASAGTGGVEPQHF	TGTGCCAGTGCGGGAACAGGGGGCGTCGAGCCCCAGCATTTT
-	TRBV18	TRBD1	TRBJ1-5	15	CASSPDRTGAQPQHF	TGTGCCAGCTCACCCGACCGGACAGGGGCGCAGCCCCAGCATTTT
-	TRBV29-1	TRBD1	TRBJ1-1	14	CSARQTGRGTEAFF	TGCAGCGCCCGTCAGACAGGGCGAGGTACTGAAGCTTTCTTT
once	TRBV2	TRBD1	TRBJ2-3	18	CASRNSRQGRVYTDTQYF	TGTGCCAGCAGAAATTCCCGACAGGGACGGGTTTACACAGATACGCAGTATTTT
-	TRBV27	TRBD1	TRBJ2-3	15	CASSSDRGRTDTQYF	TGTGCCAGCAGTTCTGACAGGGGGCGGACAGATACGCAGTATTTT
-	TRBV5-1	-	TRBJ2-1	15	CASSPVKTPKNEQFF	TGCGCCAGCAGCCCCGTTAAGACCCCAAAGAATGAGCAGTTCTTC
-	TRBV7-2	TRBD2	TRBJ2-7	15	CASSFQAGDPHEQYF	TGTGCCAGCAGCTTTCAAGCGGGGGACCCCCACGAGCAGTACTTC
-	TRBV9	-	TRBJ2-2	15	CASSPGLTNTGELFF	TGTGCCAGCAGCCCTGGACTAACGAACACCGGGGAGCTGTTTTTT
-	TRBV18	-	TRBJ2-1	16	CASSPKAGAAYNEQFF	TGTGCCAGCTCACCAAAGGCGGGGGCCGCGTACAATGAGCAGTTCTTC
-	TRBV6-1	TRBD1	TRBJ1-1	15	CASSEPGQVFTEAFF	TGTGCCAGCAGTGAACCGGGACAGGTATTTACTGAAGCTTTCTTT
-	TRBV19	TRBD1	TRBJ1-6	14	CASRLTGERSPLHF	TGTGCCAGTAGGCTGACAGGGGAGCGGTCACCCCTCCACTTT
-	TRBV7-3	-	TRBJ2-3	16	CASSSRGPTSTDTQYF	TGTGCCAGCAGCTCTAGGGGACCCACTAGCACAGATACGCAGTATTTT
-	TRBV7-9	TRBD1	TRBJ2-1	15	CASSFGAGGRDEQFF	TGTGCCAGCAGCTTTGGGGCAGGGGGTAGGGATGAGCAGTTCTTC
-	TRBV6-5	TRBD1	TRBJ1-1	12	CASITGQDEAFF	TGTGCCAGCATCACAGGACAGGATGAAGCTTTCTTT
-	TRBV5-1	TRBD2	TRBJ2-5	17	CASSLQFSGGLAGDQYF	TGCGCCAGCAGCCTACAATTCAGCGGGGGGCTGGCGGGGGACCAGTACTTC
-	TRBV5-1	-	TRBJ1-5	14	CASSLEGGNQPQHF	TGCGCCAGCAGCTTGGAAGGCGGCAATCAGCCCCAGCATTTT
-	TRBV4-1	-	TRBJ1-6	14	CASSQDKDISPLHF	TGCGCCAGCAGCCAAGATAAAGACATTTCACCCCTCCACTTT
-	TRBV18	-	TRBJ2-3	17	CASSPRSTRGLTDTQYF	TGTGCCAGCTCACCCCGTTCTACCCGTGGTCTAACAGATACGCAGTATTTT
-	TRBV19	-	TRBJ2-7	13	CASSHVGNYEQYF	TGTGCCAGTAGCCATGTTGGGAATTACGAGCAGTACTTC
-	TRBV6-1	TRBD1	TRBJ1-2	15	CASSDRQGGFYGYTF	TGTGCCAGCAGTGACCGACAGGGAGGTTTCTATGGCTACACCTTC
-	TRBV4-1	-	TRBJ1-5	15	CASSQVGRNNQPQHF	TGCGCCAGCAGCCAAGTGGGACGGAACAATCAGCCCCAGCATTTT
-	TRBV10-3	-	TRBJ1-1	14	CAISDGGQVTEAFF	TGTGCCATCAGCGACGGGGGCCAGGTCACTGAAGCTTTCTTT
-	TRBV3-1/TRBV3-2	-	TRBJ2-5	16	CASSHLTGAGSETQYF	TGTGCCAGCAGCCATCTCACAGGGGCGGGGTCGGAGACCCAGTACTTC
once	TRBV4-1	-	TRBJ2-6	17	CASSQKGHRSGANVLTF	TGCGCCAGCAGCCAAAAGGGACACCGCTCTGGGGCCAACGTCCTGACTTTC
-	TRBV6-5	-	TRBJ1-4	16	CASSYSRASSNEKLFF	TGTGCCAGCAGTTACTCGAGGGCGTCAAGTAATGAAAAACTGTTTTTT
-	TRBV29-1	TRBD1	TRBJ2-1	14	CSVGTGQVFNEQFF	TGCAGCGTTGGAACGGGACAGGTGTTTAATGAGCAGTTCTTC
-	TRBV11-1	-	TRBJ2-5	14	CASSQRGLPETQYF	TGTGCCAGCAGCCAAAGGGGACTGCCAGAGACCCAGTACTTC
-	TRBV7-9	-	TRBJ1-1	13	CASSLTHNTEAFF	TGTGCCAGCAGCCTAACACATAACACTGAAGCTTTCTTT
-	TRBV5-5	-	TRBJ1-4	12	CASSFGSGELFF	TGTGCCAGCAGCTTTGGCTCGGGGGAACTGTTTTTT
-	TRBV6-5	-	TRBJ1-4	14	CASTLLGTNEKLFF	TGTGCCAGCACCTTACTCGGTACTAATGAAAAACTGTTTTTT
-	TRBV6-5	TRBD2	TRBJ2-3	15	CASSILAGGTDTQYF	TGTGCCAGCAGTATACTAGCGGGGGGAACAGATACGCAGTATTTT
once	TRBV2	-	TRBJ2-7	14	CASRETGSSYEQYF	TGTGCCAGCAGGGAGACAGGAAGCTCCTACGAGCAGTACTTC
-	TRBV19	-	TRBJ1-3	14	CASLPDFSGNTIYF	TGTGCCAGCCTCCCGGATTTCTCTGGAAACACCATATATTTT
-	TRBV14	TRBD1	TRBJ2-7	16	CASSQGVGRGQNEQYF	TGTGCCAGCAGCCAAGGAGTCGGAAGGGGGCAAAACGAGCAGTACTTC